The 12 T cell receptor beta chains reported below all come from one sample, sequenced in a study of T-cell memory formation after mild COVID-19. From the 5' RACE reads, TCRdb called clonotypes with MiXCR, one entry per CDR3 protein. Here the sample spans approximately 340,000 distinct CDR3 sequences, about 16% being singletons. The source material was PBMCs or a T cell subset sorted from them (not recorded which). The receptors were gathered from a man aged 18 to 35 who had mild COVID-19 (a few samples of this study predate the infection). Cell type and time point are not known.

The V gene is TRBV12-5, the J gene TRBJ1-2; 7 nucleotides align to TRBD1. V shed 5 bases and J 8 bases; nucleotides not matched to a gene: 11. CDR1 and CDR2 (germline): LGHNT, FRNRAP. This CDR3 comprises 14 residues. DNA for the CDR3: TGTGCTAGTGGTCCGATATCAGGGGGTGGCGGCTACACCTTC. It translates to CASGPISGGGGYTF.

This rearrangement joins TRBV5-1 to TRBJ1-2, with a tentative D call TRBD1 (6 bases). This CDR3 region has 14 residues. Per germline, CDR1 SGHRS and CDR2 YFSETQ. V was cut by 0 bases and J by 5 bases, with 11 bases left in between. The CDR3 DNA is TGCGCCAGCAGCTTGGGGACAGCTGATTATGGCTACACCTTC. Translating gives CASSLGTADYGYTF. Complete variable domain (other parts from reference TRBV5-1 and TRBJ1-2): KAGVTQTPRYLIKTRGQQVTLSCSPISGHRSVSWYQQTPGQGLQFLFEYFSETQRNKGNFPGRFSGRQFSNSRSEMNVSTLELGDSALYLCASSLGTADYGYTFGSGTRLTVV.

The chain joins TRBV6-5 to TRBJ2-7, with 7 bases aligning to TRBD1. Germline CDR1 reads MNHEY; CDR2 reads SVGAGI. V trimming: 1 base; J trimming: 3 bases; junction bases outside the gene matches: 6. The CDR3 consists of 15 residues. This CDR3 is CASSYFGTDLYEQYF. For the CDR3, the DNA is TGTGCCAGCAGTTACTTTGGGACAGACCTCTACGAGCAGTACTTC.

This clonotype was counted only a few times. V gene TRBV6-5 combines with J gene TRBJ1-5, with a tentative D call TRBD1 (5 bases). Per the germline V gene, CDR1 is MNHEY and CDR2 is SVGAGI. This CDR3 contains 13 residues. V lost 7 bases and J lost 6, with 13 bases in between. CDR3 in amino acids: CASTQGWSQPQHF. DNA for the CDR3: TGTGCCAGCACGCAGGGCTGGAGTCAGCCCCAGCATTTT.

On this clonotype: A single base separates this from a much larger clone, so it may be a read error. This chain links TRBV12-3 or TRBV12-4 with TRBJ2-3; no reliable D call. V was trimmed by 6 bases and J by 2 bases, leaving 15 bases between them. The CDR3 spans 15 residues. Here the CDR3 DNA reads TGTGCCAGCAGGAGACCGCGATCTAACACAGATACGCAGTATTTT. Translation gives CASRRPRSNTDTQYF.

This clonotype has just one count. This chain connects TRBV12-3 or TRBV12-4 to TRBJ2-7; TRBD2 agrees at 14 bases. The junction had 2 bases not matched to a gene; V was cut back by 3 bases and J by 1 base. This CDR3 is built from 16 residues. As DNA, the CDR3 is TGTGCCAGCAGTTTGACTAGCGGGGGGGGGTCCTACGAGCAGTACTTC. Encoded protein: CASSLTSGGGSYEQYF.

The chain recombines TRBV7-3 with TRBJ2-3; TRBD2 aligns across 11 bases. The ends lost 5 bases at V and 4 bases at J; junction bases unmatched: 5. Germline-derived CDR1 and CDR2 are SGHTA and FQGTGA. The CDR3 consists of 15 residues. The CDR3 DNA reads TGTGCCAGCAGCGTACTAGCGGGGGCGGCAGATACGCAGTATTTT. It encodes CASSVLAGAADTQYF.

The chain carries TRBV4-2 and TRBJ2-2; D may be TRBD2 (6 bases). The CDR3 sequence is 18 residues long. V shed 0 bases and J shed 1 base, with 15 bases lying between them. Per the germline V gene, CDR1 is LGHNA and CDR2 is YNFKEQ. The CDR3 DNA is TGTGCCAGCAGCCAAGATCCTGCGGGACCCGGGAACACCGGGGAGCTGTTTTTT. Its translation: CASSQDPAGPGNTGELFF.

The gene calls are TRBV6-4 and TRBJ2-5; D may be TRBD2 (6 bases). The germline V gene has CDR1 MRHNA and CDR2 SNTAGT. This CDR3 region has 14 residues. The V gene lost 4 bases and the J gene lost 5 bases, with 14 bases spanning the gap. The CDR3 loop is CASSVGTAGETQYF. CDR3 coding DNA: TGTGCCAGCAGTGTTGGAACCGCGGGGGAGACCCAGTACTTC.

This chain's CDR3 is CASSQNRGRDIQYF. CDR3 DNA sequence: TGTGCCAGCAGCCAAAACAGGGGTCGGGACATTCAGTACTTC. The rearrangement uses TRBV4-2 and TRBJ2-4, with 7 positions matching TRBD1. V dropped 2 bases and J dropped 8; count of bases not matched to a gene: 6. The germline V gene encodes CDR1 LGHNA and CDR2 YNFKEQ. The CDR3 extends over 14 amino acids.

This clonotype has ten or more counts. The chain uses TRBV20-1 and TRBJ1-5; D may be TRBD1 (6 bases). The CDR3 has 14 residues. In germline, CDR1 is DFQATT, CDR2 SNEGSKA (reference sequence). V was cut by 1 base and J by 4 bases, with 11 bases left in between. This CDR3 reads CSARALQGNQPQHF. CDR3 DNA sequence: TGCAGTGCTAGAGCCCTCCAGGGGAATCAGCCCCAGCATTTT.

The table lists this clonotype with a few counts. In DNA form, the CDR3 reads TGTGCCAGCAGCTTACGAACGGGACAGGGGGTAGATACGCAGTATTTT. Protein product: CASSLRTGQGVDTQYF. The V call is TRBV7-6, the J call TRBJ2-3; TRBD1 agrees at 11 bases. CDR1 and CDR2 from the germline V gene are SGHVS and FNYEAQ. This CDR3 spans 16 amino acids. J was trimmed by 5 bases and V by 2 bases; bases with no gene match: 6.